Below are 31 T cell receptor beta chains sequenced from a single sample in a study of blood T cell repertoires in COVID-19. Sequencing was performed with immunoSEQ multiplex PCR; in TCRdb, only in-frame clones are kept and a portion is missing. The sample holds tens of thousands of clones, over 65% seen once. Sequencing was performed on peripheral blood. The receptors come from an elderly man with COVID-19, enrolled during active disease.

J is TRBJ1-1 and V is TRBV16; D gene ambiguous. Germline V gene data show CDR1 as KGHSY and CDR2 as FQNENV. This CDR3 spans 17 amino acids. The V gene lost 1 base and the J gene lost 4 bases, with 19 bases spanning the gap. CDR3 sequence: CASSQFAGGRSGTEAFF. The CDR3 DNA follows: TGTGCCAGCAGCCAATTTGCGGGAGGACGAAGTGGCACTGAAGCTTTCTTT.

J is TRBJ1-5 and V is TRBV21-1; TRBD1, as called in the table, went unchecked against the DNA. TRBV21-1 is a listed pseudogene. This CDR3 spans 15 amino acids. In nucleotides, the CDR3 is TGTGCCAGCAGCAACCAGGGACAGGGTGATCAGCCCCAGCATTTT. Translation gives CASSNQGQGDQPQHF.

V and J are TRBV6-5 and TRBJ1-1, with D perhaps TRBD1 (6 bases). The CDR3 extends over 14 amino acids. CDR1 and CDR2 (germline): MNHEY, SVGAGI. Between the trimmed V and J ends, which lost 4 bases and 3 bases, there was a span of 12 bases. The CDR3 region is CASSSLSGDTEAFF. The CDR3 DNA sequence: TGTGCCAGCAGTTCTCTCTCAGGGGACACTGAAGCTTTCTTT.

The chain carries TRBV3-1 (or the pseudogene TRBV3-2) and TRBJ1-2; 7 nucleotides agree with TRBD1. The CDR3 extends over 12 amino acids. With V trimmed by 4 bases and J by 6 bases, 2 bases remained unmatched. The germline V gene encodes CDR1 LGHDT and CDR2 YNNKEL (reference sequence). CDR3 DNA sequence: TGTGCCAGCAGCCCGCAGGGGGATGGCTACACCTTC. It is translated as CASSPQGDGYTF.

This clone was seen just once. V gene TRBV6-5 combines with J gene TRBJ2-5; 9 bases map to TRBD2. The V gene's germline CDR1 is MNHEY and CDR2 SVGAGI. The length of the CDR3 is 15 residues. J was trimmed by 0 bases and V by 5 bases; bases with no gene match: 4. DNA for the CDR3: TGTGCCAGCAGTCTAGCGGGGAGGTACCAAGAGACCCAGTACTTC. Residues: CASSLAGRYQETQYF.

The gene calls are TRBV6-5 and TRBJ1-3; the D gene is possibly TRBD1 (5 bases). V lost 0 bases and J lost 8, with 14 bases in between. The germline V gene has CDR1 MNHEY and CDR2 SVGAGI. The CDR3 loop spans 15 amino acids. The CDR3: CASSYSYPPGDTIYF. In DNA form, the CDR3 reads TGTGCCAGCAGTTACTCTTACCCCCCGGGGGACACCATATATTTT.

Remarks on this clone: This sample also contains other DNA sequences that code for the same CDR3. The chain joins TRBV18 to TRBJ2-3; TRBD2 matches 9 bases. V gave up 6 bases and J gave up 2 bases; unmatched junction bases: 6. The length of the CDR3 is 15 residues. Germline V CDR1 and CDR2: KGHSH, LQKENI. The CDR3 DNA sequence: TGTGCCAGCTCTCCTAGCGGGGCTCTCACAGATACGCAGTATTTT. Amino acid sequence: CASSPSGALTDTQYF.

The chain uses TRBV5-1 and TRBJ1-1; 7 positions match TRBD1. V was pared by 5 bases and J by 2 bases, with 9 bases of the junction left unmatched. Germline values: CDR1 SGHRS, CDR2 YFSETQ. The CDR3 has 15 residues. The CDR3 DNA sequence: TGCGCCAGCAGACGACAGGGTGGGACTAACACTGAAGCTTTCTTT. Amino acid sequence: CASRRQGGTNTEAFF.

The chain is built from TRBV5-6 and TRBJ2-7; the match to TRBD2 covers 8 bases. The junction had 6 bases not matched to a gene; V was cut back by 5 bases and J by 5 bases. Germline CDR1 SGHDT, CDR2 YYEEEE. The CDR3 runs to 13 residues. The CDR3 region is CASRRGGSHEQYF. CDR3 sequence (DNA): TGTGCCAGCAGACGGGGGGGGTCCCACGAGCAGTACTTC. The full variable domain, rest sourced from reference TRBV5-6 and TRBJ2-7, is DAGVTQSPTHLIKTRGQQVTLRCSPKSGHDTVSWYQQALGQGPQFIFQYYEEEERQRGNFPDRFSGHQFPNYSSELNVNALLLGDSALYLCASRRGGSHEQYFGPGTRLTVT.

V and J are TRBV7-9 and TRBJ1-6, with 8 bases identical to TRBD1. V dropped 4 bases and J dropped 7; count of bases not matched to a gene: 9. Per the germline V gene, CDR1 is SEHNR and CDR2 is FQNEAQ (reference sequence). The CDR3 is made up of 16 amino acids. The CDR3 reads CASSSNGQGRNSPLHF. CDR3 DNA sequence: TGTGCCAGCAGCTCCAACGGACAGGGTAGAAATTCACCCCTCCACTTT.

The chain joins TRBV20-1 to TRBJ1-1; no reliable D call. Deletions cut 6 bases from V and 7 bases from J, with 12 bases between. CDR1 DFQATT and CDR2 SNEGSKA come from the germline V gene (reference sequence). The length of the CDR3 is 11 residues. CDR3 DNA sequence: TGCAGTGCCAGGTCTCGTGGTGAAGCTTTCTTT. Its translation: CSARSRGEAFF.

The V gene is TRBV2, the J gene TRBJ2-5, with 7 bases lining up with TRBD1. The germline CDR1 and CDR2 sequences are SNHLY and FYNNEI. The length of the CDR3 is 14 residues. V gave up 6 bases and J gave up 2 bases; unmatched junction bases: 6. CDR3 residues: CASRKGQTQETQYF. DNA for the CDR3: TGTGCCAGCAGGAAGGGACAGACTCAAGAGACCCAGTACTTC. The whole variable domain, remainder taken from reference TRBV2 and TRBJ2-5, is EPEVTQTPSHQVTQMGQEVILRCVPISNHLYFYWYRQILGQKVEFLVSFYNNEISEKSEIFDDQFSVERPDGSNFTLKIRSTKLEDSAMYFCASRKGQTQETQYFGPGTRLLVL.

The chain recombines TRBV4-3 with TRBJ1-2; 9 bases fit TRBD1. This CDR3 spans 16 amino acids. Germline V gene lookup returns CDR1 LGHNA and CDR2 YSLEER. Losses at the gene ends were 2 bases for V and 2 bases for J; bases not matched to a gene: 6. CDR3: CASSQRRTGENYGYTF. The CDR3 nucleotides read TGCGCCAGCAGCCAAAGAAGGACAGGGGAGAACTATGGCTACACCTTC.

The chain joins TRBV7-2 to TRBJ2-2; no firm D call. CDR3 length: 13 residues. Trimming stripped 5 bases from V and 1 base from J, with 5 bases between. Germline CDR1 is SGHTA and CDR2 is FQGNSA. CDR3 in amino acids: CASSLRNTGELFF. CDR3 nucleotides: TGTGCCAGCAGCCTGAGGAACACCGGGGAGCTGTTTTTT.

This rearrangement joins TRBV7-7 to TRBJ1-1; weak D call: TRBD1 (5 bases). The CDR3 runs to 17 residues. Looked up from germline, CDR1 is SSHAT and CDR2 is FNYEAQ (reference sequence). V was pared by 5 bases and J by 3 bases, with 22 bases between. As DNA, the CDR3 is TGTGCCAGCAGCCAGATCGGAGGGGCCGGCGGGGACACTGAAGCTTTCTTT. It codes for CASSQIGGAGGDTEAFF. The whole variable domain, filled in from reference TRBV7-7 and TRBJ1-1, reads GAGVSQSPRYKVTKRGQDVTLRCDPISSHATLYWYQQALGQGPEFLTYFNYEAQPDKSGLPSDRFSAERPEGSISTLTIQRTEQRDSAMYRCASSQIGGAGGDTEAFFGQGTRLTVV.

The chain uses TRBV14 and TRBJ2-1, with D perhaps matching TRBD1 (5 bases). V was pared by 1 base and J by 14 bases, with 18 bases between. The CDR3 length is 14 residues. The germline gives CDR1 SGHDN, CDR2 FVKESK. Written as DNA, the CDR3 is TGTGCCAGCAGCCAAGGATTCAGTCCAGGGTCTGAGTTCTTC. It translates to CASSQGFSPGSEFF.

The rearrangement joins TRBV11-1 to TRBJ1-1; D is possibly TRBD1 (6 bases). CDR1 and CDR2 from the germline V gene are SGHAT and FQDESV (reference sequence). This CDR3 has 15 residues. Between the trimmed V and J ends, which lost 5 bases and 0 bases, there was a span of 13 bases. The CDR3 protein is CASSRRQGMNTEAFF. CDR3 sequence (DNA): TGTGCCAGCAGCCGGAGGCAGGGGATGAACACTGAAGCTTTCTTT.

The V gene is TRBV30, the J gene TRBJ1-6, with a possible D match to TRBD1 (5 bases). Per the germline V gene, CDR1 is GTSNPN and CDR2 is SVGIG (reference sequence). This CDR3 contains 14 residues. V was clipped by 3 bases and J by 4 bases, with 10 bases between them. The CDR3 coding sequence is TGTGCCTGGAGGGTGGCAGGGTATAATTCACCCCTCCACTTT. Translated: CAWRVAGYNSPLHF. The full variable domain, in which reference TRBV30 and TRBJ1-6 provide the parts outside the CDR3, is SQTIHQWPATLVQPVGSPLSLECTVEGTSNPNLYWYRQAAGRGLQLLFYSVGIGQISSEVPQNLSASRPQDRQFILSSKKLLLSDSGFYLCAWRVAGYNSPLHFGNGTRLTVT.

Only one count was recorded for this clone. This chain joins TRBV25-1 and TRBJ1-3, with D unclear. The V gene's germline CDR1 is MGHDK and CDR2 SYGVNS. The CDR3 runs 14 residues. V dropped 2 bases and J dropped 5 bases, with 10 bases sitting between them. The DNA for the CDR3 is TGTGCCAGCAGTGAAGTAGACACGAGAAACACCATATATTTT. This sequence encodes CASSEVDTRNTIYF. Looking up the rest from reference TRBV25-1 and TRBJ1-3 gives the full variable domain: EADIYQTPRYLVIGTGKKITLECSQTMGHDKMYWYQQDPGMELHLIHYSYGVNSTEKGDLSSESTVSRIRTEHFPLTLESARPSHTSQYLCASSEVDTRNTIYFGEGSWLTVV.

The chain uses TRBV5-3 and TRBJ1-2; D is unclear. TRBV5-3 is an ORF, with its function uncertain. CDR3 length equals 13 residues. Trimming shortened V by 1 base and J by 4 bases, and 8 bases separated the two germline ends. DNA of the CDR3: TGTGCCAGAAGCTTGCGGAGGATCTATGGCTACACCTTC. Protein: CARSLRRIYGYTF.

V is TRBV29-1 and J is TRBJ1-1; TRBD1 is a possible D gene (5 bases). The CDR3 length is 13 residues. The germline V and J ends were trimmed by 8 bases and 4 bases, with 17 bases remaining between them. Germline assignment: CDR1 SQVTM and CDR2 ANQGSEA. CDR3 residues: CSLRQGGGTEAFF. The CDR3 DNA is TGCAGCCTTCGGCAGGGCGGTGGCACTGAAGCTTTCTTT.

V gene TRBV6-6 combines with J gene TRBJ2-3; 8 nucleotides agree with TRBD1. Germline CDR1 reads MNHNY; CDR2 reads SVGAGI (reference sequence). CDR3 length: 16 residues. J gave up 0 bases and V 2 bases, and 4 bases lay outside the gene matches. The CDR3 protein is CASSYAQGASTDTQYF. In DNA form, the CDR3 reads TGTGCCAGCAGTTACGCGCAGGGGGCGAGCACAGATACGCAGTATTTT.

This clone was observed a few times. This chain connects TRBV11-2 to TRBJ2-3; possibly TRBD2 for D (6 bases). Germline V gene sequence: CDR1 SGHAT, CDR2 FQNNGV. The CDR3 contains 14 residues. The ends were cut back, 3 bases at V and 0 bases at J, with 7 bases in the middle. CDR3 in amino acids: CASSLTSSTDTQYF. The CDR3 nucleotides read TGTGCCAGCAGCTTGACTAGTAGCACAGATACGCAGTATTTT.

The rearrangement joins TRBV12-3 or TRBV12-4 to TRBJ1-1; the match to TRBD1 covers 7 bases. Trimming at V came to 5 bases and at J to 3 bases, leaving 3 bases not matched to a gene. This CDR3 has 13 amino acids. CDR3 in amino acids: CASSLTGDTEAFF. In nucleotides, the CDR3 is TGTGCCAGCAGTCTAACAGGGGACACTGAAGCTTTCTTT.

This chain uses TRBV18 with TRBJ1-2, with no clear D. The CDR3 runs 13 residues. Germline assignment: CDR1 KGHSH and CDR2 LQKENI. Trimming removed 2 bases from V and 5 bases from J, with 9 bases in between. CDR3 DNA: TGTGCCAGCTCACCAGTTGGGGAGTATGGCTACACCTTC. This gives the protein CASSPVGEYGYTF.

This rearrangement joins TRBV5-1 to TRBJ2-7; TRBD1 matches at 11 bases. V lost 3 bases to trimming and J lost 3 bases; unmatched junction nucleotides: 2. The germline V gene encodes CDR1 SGHRS and CDR2 YFSETQ. This CDR3 is 14 amino acids long. The CDR3 nucleotides read TGCGCCAGCAGCTGGGGACAGGGGGGCTACGAGCAGTACTTC. Translation: CASSWGQGGYEQYF.

By sample share, this clone is medium-sized. CDR3 coding DNA: TGTGCCAGCAGCCAGGGACAGAACACCGGGGAGCTGTTTTTT. Its translation is CASSQGQNTGELFF. This chain links TRBV4-2 with TRBJ2-2; weak D call: TRBD1 (6 bases). The ends were cut back, 3 bases at V and 1 base at J, with 6 bases in the middle. Germline CDR1 reads LGHNA; CDR2 reads YNFKEQ. This CDR3 has 14 amino acids.

The gene calls are TRBV25-1 and TRBJ2-5; 9 nucleotides line up with TRBD2. CDR1 is MGHDK, CDR2 SYGVNS, per germline. This CDR3 comprises 17 residues. V lost 9 bases and J lost 1; bases outside the gene matches: 15. The CDR3: CARDCLLAGTVQETQYF. DNA of the CDR3: TGTGCCAGGGATTGCCTACTAGCGGGTACCGTCCAAGAGACCCAGTACTTC. The whole variable domain, filled in from reference TRBV25-1 and TRBJ2-5, reads EADIYQTPRYLVIGTGKKITLECSQTMGHDKMYWYQQDPGMELHLIHYSYGVNSTEKGDLSSESTVSRIRTEHFPLTLESARPSHTSQYLCARDCLLAGTVQETQYFGPGTRLLVL.

The rearrangement uses TRBV5-1 and TRBJ1-1; D is unclear. Trimming stripped 4 bases from V and 11 bases from J, with 18 bases between. The CDR3 extends over 13 amino acids. Germline V lookup: CDR1 SGHRS, CDR2 YFSETQ. CDR3 loop: CASSPSTKTGAFF. The CDR3 DNA reads TGCGCCAGCAGCCCCTCCACGAAAACCGGGGCTTTCTTT. The full variable domain, completed using reference TRBV5-1 and TRBJ1-1, is KAGVTQTPRYLIKTRGQQVTLSCSPISGHRSVSWYQQTPGQGLQFLFEYFSETQRNKGNFPGRFSGRQFSNSRSEMNVSTLELGDSALYLCASSPSTKTGAFFGQGTRLTVV.

This chain uses TRBV3-1 (or the pseudogene TRBV3-2) with TRBJ1-2; 7 bases are shared with TRBD1. This CDR3 comprises 16 residues. The germline CDR1 and CDR2 sequences are LGHDT and YNNKEL (reference sequence). V gave up 4 bases and J gave up 2 bases; unmatched junction bases: 10. The CDR3 sequence: CASSPGGQYENYGYTF. The CDR3 region has the DNA TGTGCCAGCAGCCCAGGGGGTCAGTACGAAAACTATGGCTACACCTTC.

The table lists this clone with a count of one. The genes are TRBV3-1 (or the pseudogene TRBV3-2) and TRBJ2-2; no clear D gene. Germline V gives CDR1 LGHDT, CDR2 YNNKEL (reference sequence). The CDR3 sequence is 13 residues long. The ends were cut back, 4 bases at V and 3 bases at J, with 6 bases in the middle. The CDR3 reads CASSPPDTGELFF. The CDR3, as DNA: TGTGCCAGCAGCCCCCCTGACACCGGGGAGCTGTTTTTT.